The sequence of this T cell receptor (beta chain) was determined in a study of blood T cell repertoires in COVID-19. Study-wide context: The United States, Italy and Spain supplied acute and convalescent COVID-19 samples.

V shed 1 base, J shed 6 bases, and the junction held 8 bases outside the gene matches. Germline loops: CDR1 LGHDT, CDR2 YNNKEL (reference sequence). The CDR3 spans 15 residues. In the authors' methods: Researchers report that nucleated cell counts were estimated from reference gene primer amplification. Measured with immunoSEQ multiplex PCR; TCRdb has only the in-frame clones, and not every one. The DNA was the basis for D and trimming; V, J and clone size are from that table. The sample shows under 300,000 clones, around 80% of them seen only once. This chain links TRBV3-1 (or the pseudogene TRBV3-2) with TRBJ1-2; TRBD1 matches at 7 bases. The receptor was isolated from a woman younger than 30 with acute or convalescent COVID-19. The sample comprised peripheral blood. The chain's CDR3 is CASSQVFDRVNGYTF. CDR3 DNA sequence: TGTGCCAGCAGCCAAGTATTCGACAGGGTCAATGGCTACACCTTC.